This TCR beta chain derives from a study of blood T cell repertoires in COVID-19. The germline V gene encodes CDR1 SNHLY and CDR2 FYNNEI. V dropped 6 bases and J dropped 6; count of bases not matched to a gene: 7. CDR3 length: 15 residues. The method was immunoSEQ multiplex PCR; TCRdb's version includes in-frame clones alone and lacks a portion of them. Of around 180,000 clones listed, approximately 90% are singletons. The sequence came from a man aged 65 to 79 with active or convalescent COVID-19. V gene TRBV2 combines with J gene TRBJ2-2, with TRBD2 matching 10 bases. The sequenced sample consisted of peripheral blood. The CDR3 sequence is CASRYLAGGSGELFF. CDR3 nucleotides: TGTGCCAGCAGATATTTAGCGGGAGGCTCCGGGGAGCTGTTTTTT.